This TCR beta chain was sequenced for a study of blood T cell repertoires in COVID-19. About the research overall: Sites in the United States, Italy and Spain provided acute and convalescent COVID-19 samples. The cDNA or gDNA used as material had been derived from T cells, B-cell-depleted T cells, or PBMCs.

CDR1 MDHEN and CDR2 SYDVKM come from the germline V gene. The V gene lost 8 bases and the J gene lost 4 bases, with 12 bases spanning the gap. The CDR3 is 13 residues long. Per the authors' pipeline: How many nucleated cells were present was estimated from reference gene primer amplification. Sequenced by immunoSEQ multiplex PCR; TCRdb stores in-frame clones only, minus some. The V and J calls and clone size come from that table; D and trimming were worked out from the DNA. The table has about 270,000 clones, more than 70% seen once. This clone has only one observation. The source is a woman in her forties or fifties with acute or convalescent COVID-19. The gene calls are TRBV28 and TRBJ2-1; tentatively, D is TRBD2 (6 bases). Material: peripheral blood. CDR3 protein: CASETSRYNEQFF. CDR3 sequence (DNA): TGTGCCAGCGAAACTAGCAGATACAATGAGCAGTTCTTC.